This entry describes one T cell receptor beta chain. This specimen belongs to a study of blood T cell repertoires in COVID-19. Study-level background: Collection of acute and convalescent COVID-19 samples took place in the United States, Italy and Spain. In each case, the material was cDNA or gDNA derived from T cells, B-cell-depleted T cells, or PBMCs.

In the study's own analysis: Reference gene primer amplification yielded estimated nucleated cell counts. Assay: immunoSEQ multiplex PCR; the TCRdb copy retains only in-frame clones and omits some. V, J and clone size reflect that table, while D and trimming were determined from the DNA. The sample shows under 350,000 clones, approximately 86% of them seen only once. The sample was peripheral blood. The origin of this receptor is a man in his sixties or seventies with acute or convalescent COVID-19.

The CDR3 bases are TGTGCCAGCAGCCTTGCTAGGCGGCATGAAAAACTGTTTTTT. It yields the protein CASSLARRHEKLFF. J is TRBJ1-4 and V is TRBV7-2; D gene ambiguous. V shed 5 bases and J shed 6 bases, with 13 bases lying between them. This CDR3 region has 14 residues. In germline, CDR1 is SGHTA, CDR2 FQGNSA.